This TCR beta chain was identified in a study of beta chain features in type 1 diabetes. Purity (above 98%) was reached by all sorted populations. Sequencing targeted expressed TCRB transcripts, as all isolated RNA had been reverse transcribed. Sequenced by immunoSEQ multiplex PCR; TCRdb stores in-frame clones only, minus some. Of roughly 240,000 clones in the sample, 55% to 70% were seen once. Findings of the study overall: Shorter templates may be favored by PCR, equally so in patients and controls. Type 1 diabetes patients had VDJ junctions that carried fewer insertions and more deletions. A closer apparent resemblance between naive, central memory and Treg TCRB repertoires was seen in patients than in healthy donors.

The CDR3 runs to 14 residues. The ends were cut back, 4 bases at V and 3 bases at J, with 12 bases in the middle. Germline V gene data show CDR1 as SGDLS and CDR2 as YYNGEE. On this clone itself: The antigen is undetermined.

This chain uses TRBV9 with TRBJ2-3; D is ambiguous. The source material was naive CD4+ T cells from blood. This TCR derives from a man younger than 45 in good health. CDR3 loop: CASSSVALTDTQYF. CDR3 nucleotide sequence: TGTGCCAGCAGCTCGGTGGCGCTGACAGATACGCAGTATTTT.